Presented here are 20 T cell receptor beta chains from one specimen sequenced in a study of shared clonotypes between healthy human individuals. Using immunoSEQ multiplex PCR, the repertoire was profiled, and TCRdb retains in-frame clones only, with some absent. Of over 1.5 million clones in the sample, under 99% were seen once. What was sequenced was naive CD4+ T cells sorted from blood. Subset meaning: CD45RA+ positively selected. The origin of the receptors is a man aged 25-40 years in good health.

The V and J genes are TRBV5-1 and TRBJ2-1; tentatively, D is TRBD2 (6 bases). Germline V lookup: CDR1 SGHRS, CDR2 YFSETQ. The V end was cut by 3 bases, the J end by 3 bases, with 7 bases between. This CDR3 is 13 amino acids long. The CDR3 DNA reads TGCGCCAGCAGCTGGGGGGACTACAATGAGCAGTTCTTC. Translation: CASSWGDYNEQFF.

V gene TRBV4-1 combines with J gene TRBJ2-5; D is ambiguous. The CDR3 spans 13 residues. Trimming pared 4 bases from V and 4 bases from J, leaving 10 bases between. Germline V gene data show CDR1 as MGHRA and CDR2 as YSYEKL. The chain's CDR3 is CASSRPGRETQYF. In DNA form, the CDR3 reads TGCGCCAGCAGCCGTCCGGGTCGAGAGACCCAGTACTTC.

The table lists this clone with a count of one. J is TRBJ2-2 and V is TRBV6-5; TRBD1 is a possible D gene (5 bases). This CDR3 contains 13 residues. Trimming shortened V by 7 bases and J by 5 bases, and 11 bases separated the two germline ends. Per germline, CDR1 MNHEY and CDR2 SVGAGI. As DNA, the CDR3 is TGTGCCAGCAAGGCTAGGGGTACCGGGGAGCTGTTTTTT. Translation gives CASKARGTGELFF.

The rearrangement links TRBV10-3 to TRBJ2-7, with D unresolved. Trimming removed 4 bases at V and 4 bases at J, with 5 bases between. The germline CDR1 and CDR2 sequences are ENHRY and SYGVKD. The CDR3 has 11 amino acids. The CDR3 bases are TGTGCCATCAGTGGTCAGTACGAGCAGTACTTC. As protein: CAISGQYEQYF.

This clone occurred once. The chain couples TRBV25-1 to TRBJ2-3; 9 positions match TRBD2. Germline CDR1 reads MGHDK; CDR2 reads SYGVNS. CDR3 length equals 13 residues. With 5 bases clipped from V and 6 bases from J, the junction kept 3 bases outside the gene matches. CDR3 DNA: TGTGCCAGCAGTCGAGCGGGAGGCGATACGCAGTATTTT. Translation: CASSRAGGDTQYF.

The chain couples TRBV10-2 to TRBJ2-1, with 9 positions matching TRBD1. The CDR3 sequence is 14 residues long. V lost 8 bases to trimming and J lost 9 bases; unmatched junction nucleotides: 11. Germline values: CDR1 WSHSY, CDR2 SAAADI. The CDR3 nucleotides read TGCGCCAGCGGTAGGGGACAGGGTGTTGGTGAGCAGTTCTTC. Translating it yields CASGRGQGVGEQFF.

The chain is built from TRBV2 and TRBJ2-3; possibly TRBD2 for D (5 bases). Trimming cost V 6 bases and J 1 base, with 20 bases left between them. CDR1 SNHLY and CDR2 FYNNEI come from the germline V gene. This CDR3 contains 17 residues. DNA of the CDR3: TGTGCCAGCAGCCTCCGGGGTGGGTTTAGCCGCACAGATACGCAGTATTTT. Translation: CASSLRGGFSRTDTQYF.

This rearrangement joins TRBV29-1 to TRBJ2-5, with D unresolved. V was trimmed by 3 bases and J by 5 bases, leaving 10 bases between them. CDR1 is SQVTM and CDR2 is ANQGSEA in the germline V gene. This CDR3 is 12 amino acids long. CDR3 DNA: TGCAGCGTTGAGAGTCTAGTGGAGACCCAGTACTTC. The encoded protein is CSVESLVETQYF.

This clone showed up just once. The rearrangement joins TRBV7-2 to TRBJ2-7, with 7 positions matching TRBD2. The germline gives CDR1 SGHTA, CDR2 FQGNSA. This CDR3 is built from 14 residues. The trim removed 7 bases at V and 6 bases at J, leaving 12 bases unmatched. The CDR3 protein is CASTVGGGPIEQYF. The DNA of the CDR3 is TGTGCCAGCACCGTTGGGGGAGGGCCGATCGAGCAGTACTTC.

CDR3 DNA: TGTGCCAGCAGTGAGGACCTCCTAGGGGCCCAGTACTTC. Its translation is CASSEDLLGAQYF. The chain uses TRBV9 and TRBJ2-5, with D maybe TRBD1 (5 bases). There are 13 residues in the CDR3. Germline CDR1 SGDLS, CDR2 YYNGEE. The V end lost 5 bases, the J end lost 9 bases, and 17 bases lay between the germline ends.

CDR3 DNA sequence: TGTGCCAGCAATCCTTGGGGGGAGAACTACGAGCAGTACTTC. It is translated as CASNPWGENYEQYF. The chain carries TRBV28 and TRBJ2-7, with D maybe TRBD2 (6 bases). Germline-derived CDR1 and CDR2 are MDHEN and SYDVKM. Between the trimmed V and J ends, which lost 7 bases and 3 bases, there was a span of 16 bases. The CDR3 is 14 residues long.

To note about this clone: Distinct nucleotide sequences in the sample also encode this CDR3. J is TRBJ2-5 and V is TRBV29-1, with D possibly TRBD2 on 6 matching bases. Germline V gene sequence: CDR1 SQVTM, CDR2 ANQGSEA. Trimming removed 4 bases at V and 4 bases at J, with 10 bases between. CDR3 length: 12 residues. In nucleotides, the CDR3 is TGCAGCGTTGTCGGGGGTTCAGAGACCCAGTACTTC. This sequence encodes CSVVGGSETQYF.

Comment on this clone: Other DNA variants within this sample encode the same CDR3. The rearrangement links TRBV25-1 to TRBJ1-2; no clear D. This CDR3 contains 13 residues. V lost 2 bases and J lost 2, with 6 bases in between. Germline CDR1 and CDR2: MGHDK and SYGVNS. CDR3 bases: TGTGCCAGCAGTGAAGTCGGCAACTATGGCTACACCTTC. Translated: CASSEVGNYGYTF.

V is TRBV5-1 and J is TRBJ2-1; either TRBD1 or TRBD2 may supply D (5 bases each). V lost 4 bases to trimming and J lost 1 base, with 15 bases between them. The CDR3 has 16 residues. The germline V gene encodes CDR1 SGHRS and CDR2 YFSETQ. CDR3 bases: TGCGCCAGCAGCACCGGGACGGGGAGTTCCTACAATGAGCAGTTCTTC. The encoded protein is CASSTGTGSSYNEQFF.

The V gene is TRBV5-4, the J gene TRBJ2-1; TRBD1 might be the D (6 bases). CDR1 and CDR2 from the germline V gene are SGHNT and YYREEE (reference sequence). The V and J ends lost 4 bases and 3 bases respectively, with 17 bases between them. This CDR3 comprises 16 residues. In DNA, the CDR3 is TGTGCCAGCAGCGGGACGACCGGGACAAACTACAATGAGCAGTTCTTC. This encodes CASSGTTGTNYNEQFF.

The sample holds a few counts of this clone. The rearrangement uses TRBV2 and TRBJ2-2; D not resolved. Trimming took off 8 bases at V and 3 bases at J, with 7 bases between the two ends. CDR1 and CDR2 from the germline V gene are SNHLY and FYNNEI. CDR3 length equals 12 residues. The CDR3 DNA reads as TGTGCCAGCGGCCGGGACACCGGGGAGCTGTTTTTT. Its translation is CASGRDTGELFF.

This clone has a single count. This CDR3 is CASRSSGRASWGSYF. The CDR3 DNA is TGTGCCAGCAGGTCGAGCGGGAGGGCATCTTGGGGGTCGTACTTC. This sequence joins TRBV27 and TRBJ2-7; 10 nucleotides line up with TRBD2. The CDR3 length is 15 residues. Germline CDR1 MNHEY, CDR2 SMNVEV (reference sequence). The J segment lost 12 bases and the V segment lost 6 bases, leaving 17 bases of the junction unmatched.

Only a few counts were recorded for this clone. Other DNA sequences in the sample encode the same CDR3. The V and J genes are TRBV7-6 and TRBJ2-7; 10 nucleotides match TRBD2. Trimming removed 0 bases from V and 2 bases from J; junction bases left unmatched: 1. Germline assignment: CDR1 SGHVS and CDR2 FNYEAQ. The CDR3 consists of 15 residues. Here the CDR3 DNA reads TGTGCCAGCAGCTTAGCAGCGGGAGGGCCCTACGAGCAGTACTTC. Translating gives CASSLAAGGPYEQYF.

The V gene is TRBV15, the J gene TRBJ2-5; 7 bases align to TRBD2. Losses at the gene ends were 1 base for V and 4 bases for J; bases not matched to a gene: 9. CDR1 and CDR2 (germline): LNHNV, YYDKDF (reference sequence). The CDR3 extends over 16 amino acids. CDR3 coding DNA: TGTGCCACCAGCAGAGCGCCGGGAGGCGGGATAGAGACCCAGTACTTC. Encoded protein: CATSRAPGGGIETQYF.

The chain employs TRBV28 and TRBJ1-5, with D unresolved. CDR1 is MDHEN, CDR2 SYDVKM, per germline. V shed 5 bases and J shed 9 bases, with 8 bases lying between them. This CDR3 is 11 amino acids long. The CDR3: CASSIRLPQHF. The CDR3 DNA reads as TGTGCCAGCAGTATTCGGTTGCCCCAGCATTTT. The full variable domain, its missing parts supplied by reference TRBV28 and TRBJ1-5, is DVKVTQSSRYLVKRTGEKVFLECVQDMDHENMFWYRQDPGLGLRLIYFSYDVKMKEKGDIPEGYSVSREKKERFSLILESASTNQTSMYLCASSIRLPQHFGDGTRLSIL.